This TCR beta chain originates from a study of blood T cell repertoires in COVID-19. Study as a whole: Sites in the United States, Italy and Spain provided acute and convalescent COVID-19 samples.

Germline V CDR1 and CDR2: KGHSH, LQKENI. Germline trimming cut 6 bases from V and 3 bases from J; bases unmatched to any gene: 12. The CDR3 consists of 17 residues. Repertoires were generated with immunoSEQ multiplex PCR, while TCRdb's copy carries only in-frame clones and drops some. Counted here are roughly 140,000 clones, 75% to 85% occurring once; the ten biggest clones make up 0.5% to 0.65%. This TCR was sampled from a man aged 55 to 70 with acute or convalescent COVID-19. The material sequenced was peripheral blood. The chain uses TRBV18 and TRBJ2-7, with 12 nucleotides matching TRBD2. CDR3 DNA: TGTGCCAGCTCCCCCGCGGCCACTAGCGGGGGGATCTACGAGCAGTACTTC. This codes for CASSPAATSGGIYEQYF. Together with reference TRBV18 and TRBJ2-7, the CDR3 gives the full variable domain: NAGVMQNPRHLVRRRGQEARLRCSPMKGHSHVYWYRQLPEEGLKFMVYLQKENIIDESGMPKERFSAEFPKEGPSILRIQQVVRGDSAAYFCASSPAATSGGIYEQYFGPGTRLTVT.